A few counts support the clone carrying this T cell receptor (beta chain). Antigen unknown. V gave up 6 bases and J gave up 5 bases, with 11 bases separating them. Germline assignment: CDR1 KGHDR and CDR2 SFDVKD. The CDR3 is 13 residues long. TCRdb called the 5' RACE reads again in MiXCR, with one record for every CDR3 protein. The data contain approximately 150,000 distinct CDR3 sequences, 15% to 20% of them singletons. The sample is drawn from a study of T-cell memory formation after mild COVID-19. Study findings and constraints: Pre-infection memory carried some responding clones, suggesting that cross-reactive memory joined.

The clonotype was recovered from an adult woman who had mild COVID-19 (a few samples of this study predate the infection). Cell type and time point are not known. The specimen was PBMCs or a T cell subset sorted from them (not recorded which). The chain is built from TRBV24-1 and TRBJ2-3; the D is unclear. For the CDR3, the DNA is TGTGCCACCAGTCTAGGCGGTGTAGATACGCAGTATTTT. Protein: CATSLGGVDTQYF.